Listed here is a single T cell receptor beta chain. The CDR3 has 15 amino acids. The V gene lost 4 bases and the J gene lost 2 bases, with 12 bases spanning the gap. Germline-derived CDR1 and CDR2 are MGHDK and SYGVNS. TCRdb keeps only in-frame clones here, not all; method: immunoSEQ multiplex PCR. This table has 300,000 to 450,000 clones, about 87% appearing once. The sample originates from a study of blood T cell repertoires in COVID-19. Overall study: The United States, Italy and Spain were the sources of the acute and convalescent COVID-19 samples.

The chain is built from TRBV25-1 and TRBJ1-5; D call uncertain. This TCR was sampled from a woman aged 55 to 70 with COVID-19, enrolled during active disease. The specimen was peripheral blood. The CDR3 bases are TGTGCCAGCAGTGCCTATAACGGGGGCAATCAGCCCCAGCATTTT. This encodes CASSAYNGGNQPQHF.